Presented here are 25 T cell receptor beta chains from one specimen sequenced in a study of radiotherapy plus CTLA-4 blockade in lung cancer (dated by TCRdb to 2016 to 2018). The protocol used for the library was the immunoSEQ multiplex PCR assay. The table comes from immuneACCESS by way of TCRdb, which keeps in-frame sequences with V and J called. Part of the clones is missing from these tables; in studies checked, under half for an unresolved V gene and the rest for unknown reasons. The sample table shows 35,000 to 55,000 clones, and roughly 67% are seen once. 23% of the sample rests with the top ten. The sequences come from peripheral blood, collected from a patient treated with radiotherapy plus ipilimumab. These receptors were obtained from a human donor with non-small cell lung cancer who had a partial response to radiotherapy plus ipilimumab.

The J gene is TRBJ2-1, the V gene TRBV11-3; possible D gene TRBD2, 8 bases. V lost 5 bases to trimming and J lost 5 bases, with 22 bases between them. There are 17 residues in the CDR3. The germline V gene encodes CDR1 SGHNT and CDR2 YENEEA. The CDR3 sequence: CASSPATSGGGNNEQFF. CDR3 bases: TGTGCCAGCAGCCCTGCTACTAGCGGAGGGGGCAACAATGAGCAGTTCTTC.

The CDR3 spells CASRATGSRNYGYTF. CDR3 bases: TGTGCCAGCAGGGCGACAGGGAGCCGAAACTATGGCTACACCTTC. This chain links TRBV7-3 with TRBJ1-2; 7 nucleotides line up with TRBD1. Germline loops: CDR1 SGHTA, CDR2 FQGTGA. The CDR3 consists of 15 residues. Trimming at V came to 6 bases and at J to 2 bases, leaving 9 bases not matched to a gene.

The CDR3 loop is CATGEPKAFF. The CDR3 nucleotides are TGTGCCACAGGGGAGCCCAAAGCTTTCTTT. V gene TRBV6-1 combines with J gene TRBJ1-1; D is possibly TRBD1 (6 bases). Trimming stripped 10 bases from V and 9 bases from J, with 12 bases between. This CDR3 is built from 10 residues. Germline lookup yields CDR1 MNHNS and CDR2 SASEGT.

The genes are TRBV5-1 and TRBJ2-5; perhaps TRBD1 as D (5 bases). The CDR3 covers 14 residues. The ends were cut back, 4 bases at V and 2 bases at J, with 12 bases in the middle. CDR1 is SGHRS, CDR2 YFSETQ, per germline. DNA for the CDR3: TGCGCCAGCAGCCCATGGGGCTCACAAGAGACCCAGTACTTC. Encoded protein: CASSPWGSQETQYF.

This rearrangement joins TRBV6-5 to TRBJ2-5; D is possibly TRBD2 (5 bases). CDR3 size: 12 residues. Deletions cut 5 bases from V and 2 bases from J, with 6 bases between. Per the germline V gene, CDR1 is MNHEY and CDR2 is SVGAGI. The CDR3, as DNA: TGTGCCAGCAGTCCGGGACAAGAGACCCAGTACTTC. Encoded protein: CASSPGQETQYF.

The V gene is TRBV18, the J gene TRBJ1-2, with 7 bases aligning to TRBD1. The CDR3 contains 15 residues. V lost 0 bases to trimming and J lost 8 bases; unmatched junction nucleotides: 9. Looked up from germline, CDR1 is KGHSH and CDR2 is LQKENI. This CDR3 reads CASSPPGTVLGGYTF. The CDR3 nucleotides are TGTGCCAGCTCACCACCGGGGACAGTCTTGGGAGGCTACACCTTC.

This clone was seen a single time. The rearrangement uses TRBV4-1 and TRBJ2-1, with a tentative D call TRBD2 (6 bases). The CDR3 is made up of 15 amino acids. Germline assignment: CDR1 MGHRA and CDR2 YSYEKL. V shed 6 bases and J shed 0 bases, with 12 bases lying between them. The CDR3 sequence is CASSRDGSSYNEQFF. In nucleotides, the CDR3 is TGCGCCAGCAGTCGGGACGGGAGCTCCTACAATGAGCAGTTCTTC.

This chain uses TRBV5-1 with TRBJ1-5; 10 nucleotides match TRBD1. The V gene's germline CDR1 is SGHRS and CDR2 YFSETQ. J gave up 5 bases and V 4 bases, and 6 bases lay outside the gene matches. This CDR3 has 15 amino acids. DNA of the CDR3: TGCGCCAGCAGCATGACAGGGGGCGGTGATCAGCCCCAGCATTTT. Its protein is CASSMTGGGDQPQHF.

This clone was observed once. The chain carries TRBV29-1 and TRBJ2-7; TRBD2 aligns across 7 bases. The CDR3 is made up of 11 amino acids. V was clipped by 5 bases and J by 3 bases; unmatched bases: 1. Germline CDR1 reads SQVTM; CDR2 reads ANQGSEA. For the CDR3, the DNA is TGCAGCGTTAAGCGGGACTACGAGCAGTACTTC. This gives the protein CSVKRDYEQYF.

The chain employs TRBV29-1 and TRBJ1-3; TRBD1 matches 9 bases. Germline lookup yields CDR1 SQVTM and CDR2 ANQGSEA. V lost 1 base and J lost 3; bases outside the gene matches: 1. The CDR3 length is 14 residues. CDR3 sequence: CSVEGTGDGNTIYF. The DNA for the CDR3 is TGCAGCGTTGAAGGGACAGGGGATGGAAACACCATATATTTT.

The chain has TRBV9 and TRBJ2-2; TRBD2 agrees at 13 bases. The length of the CDR3 is 17 residues. The V gene end was trimmed by 0 bases and the J gene end by 4 bases; junction bases not matched to a gene: 3. Germline V gene lookup returns CDR1 SGDLS and CDR2 YYNGEE. For the CDR3, the DNA is TGTGCCAGCAGCGTAGCGGGACTAGCGGGGATCACCGGGGAGCTGTTTTTT. Its protein product is CASSVAGLAGITGELFF.

This chain uses TRBV6-5 with TRBJ1-6, with D perhaps matching TRBD1 (6 bases). The CDR3 extends over 16 amino acids. CDR1 and CDR2 from the germline V gene are MNHEY and SVGAGI. With 2 bases removed from V and 7 bases from J, the gap between germline ends came to 15 bases. The CDR3 region has the DNA TGTGCCAGCAGTTACGACAGGAAGGCCGCCAATTCACCCCTCCACTTT. It translates to CASSYDRKAANSPLHF.

The chain links TRBV7-9 to TRBJ2-7; D might be TRBD2 (5 bases). Germline V lookup: CDR1 SEHNR, CDR2 FQNEAQ (reference sequence). V lost 4 bases and J 0 bases, leaving 10 bases between the germline ends. The length of the CDR3 is 14 residues. The CDR3: CASSSTGSSYEQYF. The CDR3 nucleotides are TGTGCCAGCAGCTCGACTGGGAGCTCCTACGAGCAGTACTTC.

The J gene is TRBJ2-1, the V gene TRBV29-1; TRBD2 matches at 11 bases. This CDR3 contains 17 residues. J was trimmed by 3 bases and V by 0 bases; bases with no gene match: 7. Germline values: CDR1 SQVTM, CDR2 ANQGSEA. CDR3 DNA: TGCAGCGTTGAAGATATACTAGCGGGAGTTTACTACAATGAGCAGTTCTTC. It specifies CSVEDILAGVYYNEQFF.

This clone was seen only a few times. This chain connects TRBV5-5 to TRBJ2-5; tentative D call: TRBD2 (5 bases). Trimming removed 4 bases at V and 1 base at J, with 11 bases between. CDR1 is SGHKS and CDR2 is YYEKEE in the germline V gene (reference sequence). The CDR3 length is 14 residues. CDR3 nucleotides: TGTGCCAGCAGCCCGGGGTTCACCCAAGAGACCCAGTACTTC. Its translation is CASSPGFTQETQYF.

The V and J genes are TRBV18 and TRBJ2-5; tentatively, D is TRBD1 (5 bases). This CDR3 has 13 amino acids. Trimming removed 4 bases from V and 2 bases from J, with 8 bases in between. CDR1 and CDR2 (germline): KGHSH, LQKENI. The CDR3 here is CASSRGLQETQYF. CDR3 nucleotide sequence: TGTGCCAGCTCACGGGGCCTTCAAGAGACCCAGTACTTC.

This chain joins TRBV5-6 and TRBJ2-5; 12 positions match TRBD2. The tail of the sequence fits TRBJ2-7 better, so the J call may be wrong. Germline V gene lookup returns CDR1 SGHDT and CDR2 YYEEEE. This CDR3 is built from 15 residues. CDR3 protein: CASSLGLAGDYEQYF. CDR3 DNA: TGTGCCAGCAGCTTGGGACTAGCGGGGGATTACGAGCAGTACTTC.

The V and J genes are TRBV27 and TRBJ2-7, with TRBD1 identical over 8 bases. In germline, CDR1 is MNHEY, CDR2 SMNVEV (reference sequence). This CDR3 contains 14 residues. J lost 0 bases, V lost 8 bases, and 6 bases had no gene match. CDR3 nucleotide sequence: TGTGCCAGCCGCCGACAGGGGAACTCCTACGAGCAGTACTTC. Amino acid sequence: CASRRQGNSYEQYF.

The sample holds a few counts of this clone. V is TRBV2 and J is TRBJ2-7, with TRBD2 identical over 14 bases. The CDR3 extends over 17 amino acids. Germline V gene lookup returns CDR1 SNHLY and CDR2 FYNNEI. After removal of 6 bases from V and 0 bases from J, the junction contained 7 bases not matched to a gene. The CDR3: CASSMAGTSGSSYEQYF. The CDR3 DNA follows: TGTGCCAGCAGCATGGCCGGGACTAGCGGGAGCTCCTACGAGCAGTACTTC.

CDR3: CASRVAGAGNEQFF. CDR3 in DNA: TGTGCCAGTAGAGTAGCGGGGGCCGGGAATGAGCAGTTCTTC. The V gene is TRBV19, the J gene TRBJ2-1; 9 bases align to TRBD2. CDR1 LNHDA and CDR2 SQIVND come from the germline V gene (reference sequence). The CDR3 is made up of 14 amino acids. Trimming cost V 6 bases and J 7 bases; bases outside gene matches: 7.

The chain has TRBV7-8 and TRBJ1-3; D unresolved. The CDR3 has 14 amino acids. Trimming removed 1 base from V and 0 bases from J, with 4 bases in between. From germline, CDR1 is SGHVS and CDR2 FQNEAQ. CDR3 in amino acids: CASSLGSSGNTIYF. DNA of the CDR3: TGTGCCAGCAGCTTAGGGAGCTCTGGAAACACCATATATTTT.

V gene TRBV6-5 combines with J gene TRBJ1-2; D may be TRBD1 (5 bases). Germline values: CDR1 MNHEY, CDR2 SVGAGI. Trimming cost V 7 bases and J 3 bases, with 15 bases left between them. CDR3 length: 14 amino acids. The CDR3, as DNA: TGTGCCAGCACTTCAACCTCAGGGTACTATGGCTACACCTTC. It specifies CASTSTSGYYGYTF.

The CDR3 region is CASSSGTGADTQYF. The CDR3 nucleotides are TGCGCCAGCAGCTCCGGGACAGGGGCAGATACGCAGTATTTT. The chain uses TRBV4-1 and TRBJ2-3; TRBD1 matches at 10 bases. The germline gives CDR1 MGHRA, CDR2 YSYEKL. V was pared by 5 bases and J by 4 bases, with 3 bases of the junction left unmatched. CDR3 size: 14 residues.

The CDR3 DNA follows: TGCGCCAGCAGCTCCTCGTCAGGTAACTACGAGCAGTACTTC. Protein product: CASSSSSGNYEQYF. This chain uses TRBV5-1 with TRBJ2-7; no clear D. CDR1 SGHRS and CDR2 YFSETQ come from the germline V gene. The V and J ends lost 3 bases and 3 bases respectively, with 13 bases between them. The CDR3 contains 14 residues.

The chain carries TRBV5-1 and TRBJ1-1; tentative D call: TRBD1 (6 bases). This CDR3 contains 13 residues. The germline gives CDR1 SGHRS, CDR2 YFSETQ. Trimming removed 7 bases at V and 3 bases at J, with 13 bases between. The CDR3 is CASRPDSYTEAFF. The CDR3 DNA follows: TGCGCCAGCCGACCGGACAGTTACACTGAAGCTTTCTTT.